The next 19 T cell receptor beta chains were all read from a single sample in a study of blood T cell repertoires in COVID-19. The table came from immunoSEQ multiplex PCR; TCRdb's copy has only in-frame clones and leaves some out. Among fewer than 85,000 clones listed, about 80% were seen once. Sequenced input: peripheral blood. The receptors derive from a woman aged 70-85 years with acute or convalescent COVID-19.

The chain carries TRBV19 and TRBJ1-2, with D tentatively TRBD1 (5 bases). V was clipped by 6 bases and J by 1 base, with 6 bases between them. CDR3 length equals 12 residues. Germline V gives CDR1 LNHDA, CDR2 SQIVND (reference sequence). CDR3 coding DNA: TGTGCCAGTAGGGACAATAACTATGGCTACACCTTC. Encoded protein: CASRDNNYGYTF.

V gene TRBV5-1 combines with J gene TRBJ1-2; a possible D gene is TRBD1 (5 bases). This CDR3 has 15 amino acids. Trimming left V 4 bases short and J 8 bases short, with 21 bases between. Germline CDR1 is SGHRS and CDR2 is YFSETQ. In DNA form, the CDR3 reads TGCGCCAGCAGCCCGGACATCTCAACCGCCGGGGGCTACACCTTC. The encoded protein is CASSPDISTAGGYTF.

The chain carries TRBV7-8 and TRBJ2-3, with a tentative D call TRBD2 (6 bases). Trimming stripped 5 bases from V and 6 bases from J, with 21 bases between. The CDR3 covers 16 residues. Germline lookup yields CDR1 SGHVS and CDR2 FQNEAQ. In DNA, the CDR3 is TGTGCCAGCAGCCAACTCGCAGCTGGGGACTCTGATACGCAGTATTTT. Translated, it gives CASSQLAAGDSDTQYF.

This rearrangement joins TRBV19 to TRBJ1-2; D unresolved. Trimming stripped 0 bases from V and 2 bases from J, with 7 bases between. CDR1 LNHDA and CDR2 SQIVND come from the germline V gene (reference sequence). The CDR3 spans 14 residues. The CDR3 bases are TGTGCCAGTAGTATAGAGGGAGGGAACTATGGCTACACCTTC. Protein sequence: CASSIEGGNYGYTF.

The V call is TRBV7-9, the J call TRBJ1-1, with 9 bases that match TRBD1. The V and J ends lost 1 base and 5 bases, in that order; junction bases with no gene match: 11. There are 17 residues in the CDR3. Germline V lookup: CDR1 SEHNR, CDR2 FQNEAQ (reference sequence). The CDR3, as DNA: TGTGCCAGCAGCTTAGAGGGGGGGACAGGGTGGTGGACTGAAGCTTTCTTT. Encoded protein: CASSLEGGTGWWTEAFF.

This clone has just a few counts. The V call is TRBV3-1 (or the pseudogene TRBV3-2), the J call TRBJ1-3, with a weak D call TRBD1 (6 bases). V was trimmed by 1 base and J by 0 bases, leaving 13 bases between them. CDR3 length: 17 amino acids. Germline V lookup: CDR1 LGHDT, CDR2 YNNKEL (reference sequence). CDR3 nucleotides: TGTGCCAGCAGCCAAGTACGAACAGGGAGCTCTGGAAACACCATATATTTT. Translating gives CASSQVRTGSSGNTIYF.

This clone has only one observation. The CDR3 region has the DNA TGTGCCAGCAGCTCGGACATCAACACCGGGGAGCTGTTTTTT. Translated, it gives CASSSDINTGELFF. The gene calls are TRBV2 and TRBJ2-2, with D maybe TRBD1 (5 bases). The CDR3 runs to 14 residues. V was trimmed by 6 bases and J by 2 bases, leaving 10 bases between them. Germline V gene sequence: CDR1 SNHLY, CDR2 FYNNEI.

This chain connects TRBV7-8 to TRBJ2-7, with D possibly matching TRBD2 (5 bases). CDR1 SGHVS and CDR2 FQNEAQ come from the germline V gene. Trimming cost V 7 bases and J 6 bases, with 19 bases left between them. The CDR3 runs to 14 residues. CDR3 nucleotide sequence: TGTGCCAGCACCACCATCCGGGGAACCGGCGAGCAGTACTTC. Protein sequence: CASTTIRGTGEQYF.

This clone is a singleton in its sample. The V call is TRBV2, the J call TRBJ2-7, with a weak D call TRBD1 (6 bases). This CDR3 has 13 amino acids. CDR1 is SNHLY, CDR2 FYNNEI, per germline. The V end lost 8 bases, the J end lost 6 bases, and 17 bases lay between the germline ends. The CDR3 bases are TGTGCCAGCGGAACGCTGATGGGGGCCGAGCAGTACTTC. Its translation: CASGTLMGAEQYF.

The chain is built from TRBV4-2 and TRBJ2-2; a weak D match, TRBD2 (5 bases). From germline, CDR1 is LGHNA and CDR2 YNFKEQ. With 0 bases removed from V and 8 bases from J, the gap between germline ends came to 13 bases. This CDR3 has 15 residues. CDR3 DNA: TGTGCCAGCAGCCAAGAACGCGAGGGCCGAGGGGAGCTGTTTTTT. Amino acid sequence: CASSQEREGRGELFF.

The rearrangement joins TRBV7-8 to TRBJ1-4; 9 bases are shared with TRBD1. The ends lost 4 bases at V and 4 bases at J; junction bases unmatched: 7. CDR1 and CDR2 from the germline V gene are SGHVS and FQNEAQ. The CDR3 totals 16 residues. CDR3 amino acids: CASSSTGTGSNEKLFF. Written as DNA, the CDR3 is TGTGCCAGCAGCTCCACCGGGACAGGGAGTAATGAAAAACTGTTTTTT. Full variable domain (missing parts from reference TRBV7-8 and TRBJ1-4): GAGVSQSPRYKVAKRGQDVALRCDPISGHVSLFWYQQALGQGPEFLTYFQNEAQLDKSGLPSDRFFAERPEGSVSTLKIQRTQQEDSAVYLCASSSTGTGSNEKLFFGSGTQLSVL.

This chain uses TRBV19 with TRBJ1-1, with a possible D match to TRBD1 (6 bases). The CDR3 is 13 amino acids. V shed 5 bases and J shed 4 bases, with 11 bases lying between them. CDR1 and CDR2 from the germline V gene are LNHDA and SQIVND (reference sequence). The CDR3 coding sequence is TGTGCCAGTAGTTTCGGACAGCTCACTGAAGCTTTCTTT. It specifies CASSFGQLTEAFF.

The V gene is TRBV6-5, the J gene TRBJ2-7, with 8 nucleotides matching TRBD2. CDR1 and CDR2 (germline): MNHEY, SVGAGI. V was clipped by 10 bases and J by 3 bases; unmatched bases: 14. The CDR3 totals 15 residues. The chain's CDR3 is CATPSLTGGIYEQYF. In DNA form, the CDR3 reads TGTGCCACCCCATCCCTAACGGGGGGGATCTACGAGCAGTACTTC.

The chain uses TRBV3-1 (or the pseudogene TRBV3-2) and TRBJ2-1, with D maybe TRBD2 (6 bases). The ends were cut back, 6 bases at V and 12 bases at J, with 15 bases in the middle. The CDR3 is 12 amino acids. The germline gives CDR1 LGHDT, CDR2 YNNKEL (reference sequence). The CDR3 spells CASSLRAGGQFF. DNA of the CDR3: TGTGCCAGCAGTCTAAGGGCCGGGGGGCAGTTCTTC.

This clone occurred once. This chain uses TRBV30 with TRBJ1-2, with 11 bases matching TRBD1. Germline-derived CDR1 and CDR2 are GTSNPN and SVGIG (reference sequence). With 2 bases clipped from V and 7 bases from J, the junction kept 6 bases outside the gene matches. The CDR3 runs 14 residues. CDR3 loop: CAWSIGQGAIGYTF. DNA for the CDR3: TGTGCCTGGAGTATAGGACAGGGGGCTATTGGCTACACCTTC.

This clone appeared once. The chain couples TRBV20-1 to TRBJ2-1; 9 bases agree with TRBD2. Germline V gene data show CDR1 as DFQATT and CDR2 as SNEGSKA (reference sequence). V shed 3 bases, J shed 3 bases, and the junction held 3 bases outside the gene matches. The CDR3 is made up of 14 amino acids. DNA of the CDR3: TGCAGTGCTAGTGGCGGGGGGGTCTACAATGAGCAGTTCTTC. Translating gives CSASGGGVYNEQFF.

This chain uses TRBV5-4 with TRBJ1-2; no firm D call. CDR1 is SGHNT and CDR2 is YYREEE in the germline V gene (reference sequence). The CDR3 has 15 residues. The V and J ends lost 0 bases and 3 bases respectively, with 12 bases between them. CDR3 loop: CASSLEAKIYYGYTF. In DNA form, the CDR3 reads TGTGCCAGCAGCTTGGAAGCGAAAATCTACTATGGCTACACCTTC. Full variable domain (rest looked up from reference TRBV5-4 and TRBJ1-2): ETGVTQSPTHLIKTRGQQVTLRCSSQSGHNTVSWYQQALGQGPQFIFQYYREEENGRGNFPPRFSGLQFPNYSSELNVNALELDDSALYLCASSLEAKIYYGYTFGSGTRLTVV.

The count of this clone is one. This chain links TRBV6-5 with TRBJ1-5, with D maybe TRBD1 (6 bases). Per the germline V gene, CDR1 is MNHEY and CDR2 is SVGAGI. The CDR3 covers 13 residues. Trimming took off 5 bases at V and 5 bases at J, with 10 bases between the two ends. CDR3 loop: CASSTGMDQPQHF. The CDR3 region has the DNA TGTGCCAGCAGTACAGGGATGGATCAGCCCCAGCATTTT.

The J gene is TRBJ2-3, the V gene TRBV18, with TRBD1 identical over 8 bases. V lost 6 bases and J lost 0; bases outside the gene matches: 11. The CDR3 length is 17 residues. Germline lookup yields CDR1 KGHSH and CDR2 LQKENI. The CDR3 reads CASSTTRTGFSTDTQYF. The CDR3 DNA reads TGTGCCAGCTCCACGACGCGGACAGGGTTTAGCACAGATACGCAGTATTTT.